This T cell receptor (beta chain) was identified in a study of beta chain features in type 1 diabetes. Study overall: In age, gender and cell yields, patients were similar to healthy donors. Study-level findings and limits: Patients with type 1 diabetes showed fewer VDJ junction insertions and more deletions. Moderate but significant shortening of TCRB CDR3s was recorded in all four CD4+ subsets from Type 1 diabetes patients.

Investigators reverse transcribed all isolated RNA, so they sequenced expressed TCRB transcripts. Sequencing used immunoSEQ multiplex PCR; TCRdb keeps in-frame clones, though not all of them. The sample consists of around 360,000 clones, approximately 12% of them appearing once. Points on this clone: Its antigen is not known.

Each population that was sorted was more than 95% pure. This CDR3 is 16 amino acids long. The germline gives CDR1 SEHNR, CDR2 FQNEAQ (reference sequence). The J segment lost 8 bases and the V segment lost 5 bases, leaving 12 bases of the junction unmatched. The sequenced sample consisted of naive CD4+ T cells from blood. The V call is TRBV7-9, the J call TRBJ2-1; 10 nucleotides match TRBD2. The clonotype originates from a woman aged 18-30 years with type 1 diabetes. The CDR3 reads CASSPRATSGYDEQFF. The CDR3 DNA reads TGTGCCAGCAGCCCGCGAGCGACTAGCGGGTATGATGAGCAGTTCTTC.